These 15 T cell receptor beta chains originate from one sample sequenced in a study of shared clonotypes between healthy human individuals. TCRdb's table, derived via immunoSEQ multiplex PCR, lists solely in-frame clones and lacks some. The sample contains around 2,000,000 clones, 85% to 95% of which appear only once. Sequences were obtained from naive CD4+ T cells sorted from blood. Subset noted: CD45RA+ positively selected. Source of these receptors: a man between 18 and 29 years old in good health.

The chain couples TRBV30 to TRBJ1-5; D might be TRBD1 (6 bases). The V end lost 2 bases, the J end lost 1 base, and 12 bases lay between the germline ends. This CDR3 has 15 residues. Germline values: CDR1 GTSNPN, CDR2 SVGIG (reference sequence). CDR3: CAWSIGGQSNQPQHF. CDR3 nucleotides: TGTGCCTGGAGTATCGGGGGCCAGAGCAATCAGCCCCAGCATTTT.

The rearrangement links TRBV28 to TRBJ2-4; D is unresolved. Germline CDR1 and CDR2: MDHEN and SYDVKM. V was shortened by 1 base and J by 3 bases, with 10 bases between the two germline ends. The CDR3 covers 15 residues. CDR3 in amino acids: CASSLSVIGKNIQYF. The CDR3 region has the DNA TGTGCCAGCAGTTTATCTGTTATCGGCAAAAACATTCAGTACTTC.

This chain joins TRBV5-1 and TRBJ1-4; unclear D gene. Germline-derived CDR1 and CDR2 are SGHRS and YFSETQ. The V and J ends lost 4 bases and 4 bases respectively, with 17 bases between them. The CDR3 length is 16 residues. Here the CDR3 reads CASSPSKGPINEKLFF. The CDR3 nucleotides are TGCGCCAGCAGCCCTTCAAAAGGACCGATTAATGAAAAACTGTTTTTT.

This clone has just one count. The chain links TRBV18 to TRBJ2-7; D gene ambiguous. The CDR3 loop spans 13 amino acids. The germline V gene has CDR1 KGHSH and CDR2 LQKENI. Trimming cost V 2 bases and J 2 bases, with 7 bases left between them. The CDR3 sequence is CASSPNSTYEQYF. The CDR3 DNA reads TGTGCCAGCTCACCAAACAGCACCTACGAGCAGTACTTC.

This clone was seen a handful of times. This chain connects TRBV5-4 to TRBJ2-2; TRBD2 matches at 7 bases. Germline CDR1 reads SGHNT; CDR2 reads YYREEE (reference sequence). Trimming removed 2 bases from V and 2 bases from J; junction bases left unmatched: 3. This CDR3 has 15 residues. The CDR3 is CASSLTSVNTGELFF. The DNA for the CDR3 is TGTGCCAGCAGCTTAACTAGCGTCAACACCGGGGAGCTGTTTTTT.

With respect to this clone: Distinct nucleotide sequences in the sample also encode this CDR3. The rearrangement links TRBV5-1 to TRBJ2-7; 12 positions match TRBD2. This CDR3 is built from 15 residues. The germline V gene encodes CDR1 SGHRS and CDR2 YFSETQ. The V segment lost 0 bases and the J segment 6 bases; nucleotides outside the gene matches: 4. The CDR3 DNA sequence: TGCGCCAGCAGCTTGGGACTAGCGGGAGTTGGCGAGCAGTACTTC. Residues: CASSLGLAGVGEQYF.

This clone appeared a single time. V is TRBV6-5 and J is TRBJ1-3; tentative D call: TRBD1 (5 bases). Per germline, CDR1 MNHEY and CDR2 SVGAGI. CDR3 length: 15 residues. V was pared by 4 bases and J by 4 bases, with 14 bases between. CDR3 DNA sequence: TGTGCCAGCAGTTTGGGACCGTCCGGGGGAAACACCATATATTTT. Protein sequence: CASSLGPSGGNTIYF.

The chain employs TRBV25-1 and TRBJ2-3, with TRBD1 matching over 10 bases. J lost 0 bases, V lost 5 bases, and 5 bases had no gene match. The CDR3 is 16 amino acids. The V gene's germline CDR1 is MGHDK and CDR2 SYGVNS. The CDR3 spells CASSKKGQGSTDTQYF. The CDR3 nucleotides read TGTGCCAGCAGTAAAAAGGGACAGGGGAGCACAGATACGCAGTATTTT.

This clone showed up just a few times. The rearrangement joins TRBV2 to TRBJ1-6; D is unclear. The CDR3 runs 13 residues. With 7 bases removed from V and 8 bases from J, the gap between germline ends came to 12 bases. Germline loops: CDR1 SNHLY, CDR2 FYNNEI. The CDR3 loop is CASMAGLDSPLHF. CDR3 coding DNA: TGTGCCAGCATGGCGGGGTTGGATTCACCCCTCCACTTT.

V gene TRBV10-3 combines with J gene TRBJ1-4; 12 bases map to TRBD1. The germline gives CDR1 ENHRY, CDR2 SYGVKD. Trimming took 8 bases from V and 4 from J; bases not matched to a gene: 8. The CDR3 extends over 16 amino acids. CDR3 sequence: CAIGRGQGAGNEKLFF. CDR3 bases: TGTGCCATCGGGAGGGGACAGGGGGCCGGTAATGAAAAACTGTTTTTT.

The genes are TRBV6-1 and TRBJ2-1; 7 bases agree with TRBD1. The V gene's germline CDR1 is MNHNS and CDR2 SASEGT. The CDR3 has 16 amino acids. J gave up 4 bases and V 2 bases, and 8 bases lay outside the gene matches. In nucleotides, the CDR3 is TGTGCCAGCAGTGAATCCCTCGGGGACAGTTACAATGAGCAGTTCTTC. It specifies CASSESLGDSYNEQFF.

The J gene is TRBJ1-1, the V gene TRBV6-5, with 7 bases that match TRBD1. The germline gives CDR1 MNHEY, CDR2 SVGAGI. V dropped 7 bases and J dropped 2; count of bases not matched to a gene: 10. The CDR3 is 15 amino acids. The CDR3 DNA follows: TGTGCCAGCAACCCGGGACAGATAACCAACACTGAAGCTTTCTTT. It translates to CASNPGQITNTEAFF.

V gene TRBV7-8 combines with J gene TRBJ1-1; the D gene is possibly TRBD1 (5 bases). There are 14 residues in the CDR3. Germline V gives CDR1 SGHVS, CDR2 FQNEAQ. V dropped 3 bases and J dropped 2 bases, with 10 bases sitting between them. CDR3 sequence: CASSLGRANTEAFF. CDR3 sequence (DNA): TGTGCCAGCAGCTTGGGCAGGGCAAACACTGAAGCTTTCTTT.

The chain carries TRBV6-5 and TRBJ1-6, with D perhaps TRBD1 (5 bases). Germline V gene sequence: CDR1 MNHEY, CDR2 SVGAGI. CDR3 size: 14 residues. Trimming shortened V by 5 bases and J by 11 bases, and 16 bases separated the two germline ends. CDR3 nucleotide sequence: TGTGCCAGCAGTAGGGGACTAGAAATGGCACCCCTCCACTTT. Translation gives CASSRGLEMAPLHF.

The chain is built from TRBV10-2 and TRBJ2-1; 11 bases are a match to TRBD1. Trimming took 6 bases from V and 9 from J; bases not matched to a gene: 10. CDR1 is WSHSY, CDR2 SAAADI, per germline. The CDR3 spans 15 residues. The CDR3: CASRPGTGGTREQFF. The CDR3 coding sequence is TGCGCCAGCAGGCCCGGGACAGGGGGGACGCGTGAGCAGTTCTTC.